The clone carrying this T cell receptor (beta chain) was seen a handful of times. This sample stems from a study of blood T cell repertoires in COVID-19. Study overall: Some COVID-19 samples were acute and others convalescent; all came from the United States, Italy and Spain.

Original methodology: Amplification from reference gene primers served as the basis for estimated nucleated cell counts. Generated by immunoSEQ multiplex PCR, the TCRdb table keeps only in-frame clones and is missing some. Clone size and V and J calls were adopted from that table, with D and trimming inferred from the DNA. The repertoire consists of tens of thousands of clones, with more than 60% occurring once and the leading ten covering roughly 53%. V lost 2 bases and J lost 1; bases outside the gene matches: 6. Germline CDR1 is MDHEN and CDR2 is SYDVKM. The CDR3 loop spans 16 amino acids. V is TRBV28 and J is TRBJ2-7; 9 bases agree with TRBD2. The specimen sequenced was peripheral blood. The sequence derives from a human donor in a cohort sampled during active COVID-19. CDR3 sequence (DNA): TGTGCCAGCAGTTTACCCGGACTAGCGACTTCCTACGAGCAGTACTTC. Residues: CASSLPGLATSYEQYF.